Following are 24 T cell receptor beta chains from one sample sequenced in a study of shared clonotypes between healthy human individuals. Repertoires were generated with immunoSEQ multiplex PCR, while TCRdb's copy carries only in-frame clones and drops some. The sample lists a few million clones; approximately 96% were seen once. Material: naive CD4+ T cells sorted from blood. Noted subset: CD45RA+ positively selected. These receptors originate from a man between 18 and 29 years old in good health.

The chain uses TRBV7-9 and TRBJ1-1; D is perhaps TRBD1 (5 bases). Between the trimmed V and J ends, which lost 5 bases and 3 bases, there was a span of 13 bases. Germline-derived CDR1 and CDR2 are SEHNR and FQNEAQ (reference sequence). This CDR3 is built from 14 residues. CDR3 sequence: CASSLFREDTEAFF. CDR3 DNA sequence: TGTGCCAGCAGCCTGTTCAGGGAGGACACTGAAGCTTTCTTT.

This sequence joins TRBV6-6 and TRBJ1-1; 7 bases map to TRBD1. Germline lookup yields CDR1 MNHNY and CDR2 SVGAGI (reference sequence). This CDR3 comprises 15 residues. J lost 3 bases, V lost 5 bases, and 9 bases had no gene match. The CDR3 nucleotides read TGTGCCAGCAGTGCCCCTGACAGGGCGGACACTGAAGCTTTCTTT. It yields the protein CASSAPDRADTEAFF.

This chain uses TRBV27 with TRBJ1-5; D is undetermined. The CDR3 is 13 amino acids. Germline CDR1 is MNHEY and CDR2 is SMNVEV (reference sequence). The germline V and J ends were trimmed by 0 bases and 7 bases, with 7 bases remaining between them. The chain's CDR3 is CASSLSVSQPQHF. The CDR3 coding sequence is TGTGCCAGCAGTTTATCGGTCTCCCAGCCCCAGCATTTT.

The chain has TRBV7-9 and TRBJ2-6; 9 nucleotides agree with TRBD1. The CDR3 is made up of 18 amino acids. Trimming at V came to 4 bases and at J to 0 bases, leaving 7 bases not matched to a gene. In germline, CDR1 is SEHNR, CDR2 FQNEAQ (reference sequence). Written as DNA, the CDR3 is TGTGCCAGCAGCTACCGGGACAGGGTAAACTCTGGGGCCAACGTCCTGACTTTC. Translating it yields CASSYRDRVNSGANVLTF.

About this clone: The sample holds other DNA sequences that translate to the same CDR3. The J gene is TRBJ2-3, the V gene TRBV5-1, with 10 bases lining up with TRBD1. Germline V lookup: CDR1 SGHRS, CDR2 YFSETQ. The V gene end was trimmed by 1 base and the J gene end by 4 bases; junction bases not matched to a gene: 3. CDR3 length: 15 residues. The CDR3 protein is CASSLSGQGADTQYF. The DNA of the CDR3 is TGCGCCAGCAGCTTGTCCGGACAGGGGGCAGATACGCAGTATTTT. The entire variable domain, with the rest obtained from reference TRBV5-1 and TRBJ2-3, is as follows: KAGVTQTPRYLIKTRGQQVTLSCSPISGHRSVSWYQQTPGQGLQFLFEYFSETQRNKGNFPGRFSGRQFSNSRSEMNVSTLELGDSALYLCASSLSGQGADTQYFGPGTRLTVL.

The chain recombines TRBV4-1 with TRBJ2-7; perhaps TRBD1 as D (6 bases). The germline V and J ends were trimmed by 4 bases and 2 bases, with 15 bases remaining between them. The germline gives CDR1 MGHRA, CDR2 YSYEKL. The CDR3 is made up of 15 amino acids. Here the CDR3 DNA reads TGCGCCAGCAGCCGGGGTCGGGACACGGCCTACGAGCAGTACTTC. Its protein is CASSRGRDTAYEQYF.

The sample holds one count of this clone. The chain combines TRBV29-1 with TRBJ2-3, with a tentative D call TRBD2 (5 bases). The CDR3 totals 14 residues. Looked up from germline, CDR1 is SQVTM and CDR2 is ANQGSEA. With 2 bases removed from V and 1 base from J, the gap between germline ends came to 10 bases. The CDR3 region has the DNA TGCAGCGTTGAAATCTGGGAGCGCACAGATACGCAGTATTTT. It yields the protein CSVEIWERTDTQYF.

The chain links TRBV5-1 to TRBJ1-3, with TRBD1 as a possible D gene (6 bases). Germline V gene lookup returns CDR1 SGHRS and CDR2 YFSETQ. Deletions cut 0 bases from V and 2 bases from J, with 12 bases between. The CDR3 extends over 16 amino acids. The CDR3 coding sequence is TGCGCCAGCAGCTTGGAACCGGCAGGGGCTGGAAACACCATATATTTT. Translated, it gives CASSLEPAGAGNTIYF.

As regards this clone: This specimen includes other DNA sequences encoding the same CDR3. The CDR3 loop is CASSPRGETQYF. The CDR3 coding sequence is TGTGCCAGCAGCCCGAGAGGAGAGACCCAGTACTTC. The chain links TRBV6-1 to TRBJ2-5; D gene ambiguous. The ends were cut back, 6 bases at V and 4 bases at J, with 9 bases in the middle. CDR3 length equals 12 residues. Per the germline V gene, CDR1 is MNHNS and CDR2 is SASEGT.

CDR3 amino acids: CASSEDSSYNSPLHF. For the CDR3, the DNA is TGTGCCAGCAGCGAGGACAGCTCCTATAATTCACCCCTCCACTTT. This rearrangement joins TRBV7-9 to TRBJ1-6; D is perhaps TRBD1 (6 bases). CDR3 length equals 15 residues. The ends were cut back, 5 bases at V and 0 bases at J, with 8 bases in the middle. The germline V gene encodes CDR1 SEHNR and CDR2 FQNEAQ (reference sequence).

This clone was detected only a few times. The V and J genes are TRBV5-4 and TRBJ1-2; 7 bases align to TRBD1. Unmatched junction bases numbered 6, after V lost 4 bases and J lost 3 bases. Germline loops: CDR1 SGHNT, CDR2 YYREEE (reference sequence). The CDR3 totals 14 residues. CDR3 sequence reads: CASSSGTDHYGYTF. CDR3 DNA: TGTGCCAGCAGCAGCGGGACAGACCACTATGGCTACACCTTC.

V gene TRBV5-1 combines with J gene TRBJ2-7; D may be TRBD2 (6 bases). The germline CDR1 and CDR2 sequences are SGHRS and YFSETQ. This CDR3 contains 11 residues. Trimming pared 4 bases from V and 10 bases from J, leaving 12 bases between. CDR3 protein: CASSAGLRQYF. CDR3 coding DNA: TGCGCCAGCAGCGCGGGGCTAAGACAGTACTTC.

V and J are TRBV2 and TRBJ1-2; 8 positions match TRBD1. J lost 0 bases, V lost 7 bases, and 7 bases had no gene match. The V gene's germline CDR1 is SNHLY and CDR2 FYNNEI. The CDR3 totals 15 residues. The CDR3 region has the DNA TGTGCCAGCAAATTCCAGGGGGCGACTAACTATGGCTACACCTTC. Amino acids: CASKFQGATNYGYTF.

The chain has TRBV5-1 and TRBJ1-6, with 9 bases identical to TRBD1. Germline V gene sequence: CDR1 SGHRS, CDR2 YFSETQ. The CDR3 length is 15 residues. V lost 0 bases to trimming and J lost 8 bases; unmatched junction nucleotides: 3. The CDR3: CASSLGQGGDSPLHF. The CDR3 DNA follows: TGCGCCAGCAGCTTGGGACAGGGGGGAGATTCACCCCTCCACTTT.

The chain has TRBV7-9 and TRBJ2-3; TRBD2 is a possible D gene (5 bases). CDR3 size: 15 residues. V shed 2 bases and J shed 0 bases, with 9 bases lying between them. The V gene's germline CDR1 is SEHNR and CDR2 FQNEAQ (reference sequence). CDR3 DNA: TGTGCCAGCAGCTTATTAGCGAGTAGCACAGATACGCAGTATTTT. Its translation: CASSLLASSTDTQYF.

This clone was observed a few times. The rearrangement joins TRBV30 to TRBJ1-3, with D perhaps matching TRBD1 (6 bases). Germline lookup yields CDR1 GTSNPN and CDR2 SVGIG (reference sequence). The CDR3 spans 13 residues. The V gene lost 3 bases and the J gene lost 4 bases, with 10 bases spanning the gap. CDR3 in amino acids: CAWSPQGGNTIYF. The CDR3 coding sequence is TGTGCCTGGAGCCCACAGGGCGGAAACACCATATATTTT.

The CDR3 DNA sequence: TGTGCCAGCAGTAAAGAGCGGTCCTCCTACGAGCAGTACTTC. This translates into CASSKERSSYEQYF. This chain joins TRBV2 and TRBJ2-7; possible D gene TRBD2, 5 bases. Germline CDR1 SNHLY, CDR2 FYNNEI. The ends were cut back, 5 bases at V and 0 bases at J, with 11 bases in the middle. There are 14 residues in the CDR3.

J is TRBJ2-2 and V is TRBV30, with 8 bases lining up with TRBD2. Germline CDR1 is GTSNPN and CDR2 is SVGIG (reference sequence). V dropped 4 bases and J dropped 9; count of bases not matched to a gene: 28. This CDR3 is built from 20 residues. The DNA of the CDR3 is TGTGCCTGGACTTTGGGGGCAGGGGCCTCCTGGCGGGGGGCCTGGCGGGAGCTGTTTTTT. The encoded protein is CAWTLGAGASWRGAWRELFF.

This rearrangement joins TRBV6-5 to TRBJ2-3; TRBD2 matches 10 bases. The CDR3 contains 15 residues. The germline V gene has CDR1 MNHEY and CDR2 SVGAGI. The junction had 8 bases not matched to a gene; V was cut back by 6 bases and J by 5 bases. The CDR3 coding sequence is TGTGCCAGCAGGCCTAGCGGGAGATGGGGAGATACGCAGTATTTT. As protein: CASRPSGRWGDTQYF.

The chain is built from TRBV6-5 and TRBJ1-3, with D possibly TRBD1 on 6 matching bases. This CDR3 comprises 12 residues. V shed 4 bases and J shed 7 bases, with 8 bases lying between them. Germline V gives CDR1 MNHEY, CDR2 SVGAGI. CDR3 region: CASSSGVNTIYF. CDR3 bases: TGTGCCAGCAGTTCAGGGGTGAACACCATATATTTT.

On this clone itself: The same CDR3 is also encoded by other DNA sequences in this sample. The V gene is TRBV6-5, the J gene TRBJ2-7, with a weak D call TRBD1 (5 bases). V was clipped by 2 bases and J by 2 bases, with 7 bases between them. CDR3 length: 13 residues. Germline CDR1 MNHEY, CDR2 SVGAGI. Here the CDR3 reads CASSYDRAYEQYF. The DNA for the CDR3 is TGTGCCAGCAGTTACGACAGAGCCTACGAGCAGTACTTC.

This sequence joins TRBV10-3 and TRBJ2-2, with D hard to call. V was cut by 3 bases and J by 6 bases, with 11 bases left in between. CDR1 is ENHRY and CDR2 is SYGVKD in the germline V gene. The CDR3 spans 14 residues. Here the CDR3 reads CAISDTWTAGELFF. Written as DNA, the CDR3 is TGTGCCATCAGTGATACTTGGACCGCCGGGGAGCTGTTTTTT.

CDR3 in DNA: TGTGCCTGTTCCCCGGACCGGGACAGCAAACTGTTTTTT. Translation gives CACSPDRDSKLFF. The J gene is TRBJ1-4, the V gene TRBV30; 7 bases agree with TRBD1. CDR1 and CDR2 (germline): GTSNPN, SVGIG (reference sequence). The J segment lost 11 bases and the V segment lost 6 bases, leaving 12 bases of the junction unmatched. This CDR3 spans 13 amino acids.

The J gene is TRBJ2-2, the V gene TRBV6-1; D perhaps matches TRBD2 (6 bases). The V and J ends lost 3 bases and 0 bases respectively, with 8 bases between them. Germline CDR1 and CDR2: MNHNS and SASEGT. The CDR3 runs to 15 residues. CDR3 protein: CASSDGGSNTGELFF. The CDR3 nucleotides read TGTGCCAGCAGTGATGGGGGGTCGAACACCGGGGAGCTGTTTTTT.